This TCR beta chain derives from a study of T cell repertoires in aging, cancer and after chemotherapy. Study at large: Over several months to years, re-sampled healthy donor repertoires clearly shared clones. Study-wide results and limits: Age-matched healthy donors had significantly more diverse, less clonal blood TCR repertoires than untreated cancer patients. Loss of evenness, beyond lost richness, contributed to age-related TCR diversity decline in cancer patients.

Rearranged V-D-J TRB sequences were amplified with a mixed TRB-A/B primer pool. TCRdb passed the multiplex PCR reads through MiXCR, listing each CDR3 protein once. The sample holds almost 7,500 distinct CDR3 sequences, around two fifths seen once. V trimming: 6 bases; J trimming: 4 bases; junction bases outside the gene matches: 6. This CDR3 comprises 14 residues. The germline CDR1 and CDR2 sequences are KGHSH and LQKENI. Peripheral blood genomic DNA, not sorted cells or RNA, was the template. In its sample, this clonotype was seen a few times. Its target is not known. The gene calls are TRBV18 and TRBJ2-7, with 10 nucleotides matching TRBD1. The source of this sequence is a human donor in good health. The sequenced sample consisted of blood. CDR3 DNA sequence: TGTGCCAGCTCGCCGACAGGGGGCAGGTACGAGCAGTACTTC. Translation: CASSPTGGRYEQYF.